This T cell receptor beta chain appears in the sequencing data of a study of shared clonotypes between healthy human individuals. In the original analysis: ImmunoSEQ sequences covered only the junction and lacked quality scores; filtering therefore differed. The method was immunoSEQ multiplex PCR; TCRdb's version includes in-frame clones alone and lacks a portion of them. V, J and clone size derive from that table, while D and trimming were established from the DNA sequence. Among millions of clones listed, 85% to 95% were seen once. The length of the CDR3 is 13 residues. Germline trimming cut 5 bases from V and 4 bases from J; bases unmatched to any gene: 3. CDR1 and CDR2 (germline): SNHLY, FYNNEI.

J is TRBJ1-1 and V is TRBV2; 8 bases agree with TRBD1. The clonotype comes from a man younger than 30 in good health. The sequenced sample was naive CD4+ T cells sorted from blood. The sample's subset: CD45RA+ positively selected. CDR3 nucleotide sequence: TGTGCCAGCAGTCTAACAGGGGGCACTGAAGCTTTCTTT. Its protein product is CASSLTGGTEAFF.